Reported below is one TCR beta chain. TCRdb's table, derived via immunoSEQ multiplex PCR, lists solely in-frame clones and lacks some. This table has 120,000 or so clones, approximately 90% appearing once. Germline V gene sequence: CDR1 SEHNR, CDR2 FQNEAQ (reference sequence). The CDR3 runs 18 residues. The trim removed 5 bases at V and 0 bases at J, leaving 14 bases unmatched. The sample comes from a study of control samples from healthy donors and cancer patients. The sample taken for sequencing was blood. The clonotype originates from a woman aged 18-29 years in good health. V usage is TRBV7-9 and J usage is TRBJ2-3; 7 nucleotides align to TRBD2. CDR3 bases: TGTGCCAGCAGCGACTGGGGAGTTCGAGCGGGAAGCACAGATACGCAGTATTTT. Its translation: CASSDWGVRAGSTDTQYF.